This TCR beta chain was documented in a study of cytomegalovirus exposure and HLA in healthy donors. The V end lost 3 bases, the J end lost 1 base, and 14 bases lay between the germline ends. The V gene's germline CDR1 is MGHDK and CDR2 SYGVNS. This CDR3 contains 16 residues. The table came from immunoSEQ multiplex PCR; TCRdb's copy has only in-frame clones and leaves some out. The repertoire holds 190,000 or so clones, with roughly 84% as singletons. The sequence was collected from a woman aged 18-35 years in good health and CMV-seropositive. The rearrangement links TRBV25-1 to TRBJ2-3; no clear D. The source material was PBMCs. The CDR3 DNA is TGTGCCAGCAGTGATATGGTTCGGTCGGGCACAGATACGCAGTATTTT. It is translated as CASSDMVRSGTDTQYF.